The 13 T cell receptor beta chains given below trace back to one sample, sequenced in a study of response to subunit inactivated influenza vaccine. TCRdb called the RT-PCR reads again in MiXCR, with one record for every CDR3 protein. The sample lists about 570,000 distinct CDR3 sequences, 11% occurring once. This sample was also put to use in a study of T cells expressing NK-cell markers. As that study records: The authors made TCR beta cDNA libraries by 5'RACE template switching. This switching added a universal primer site and UMIs.

The specimen was PBMCs from blood, collected on the day of vaccination. All receptors come from a man in his fifties who received an inactivated influenza vaccine.

This clonotype was seen a handful of times. The CDR3 protein is CASSRGQGGLYEQYF. CDR3 nucleotides: TGTGCCAGCAGCCGCGGACAGGGGGGGCTCTACGAGCAGTACTTC. The rearrangement links TRBV2 to TRBJ2-7, with 10 bases lining up with TRBD1. There are 15 residues in the CDR3. Trimming took 6 bases from V and 3 from J; bases not matched to a gene: 8. Germline V gene lookup returns CDR1 SNHLY and CDR2 FYNNEI.

This clonotype has just a few counts. This chain connects TRBV12-3 or TRBV12-4 to TRBJ2-1; D uncertain. This CDR3 comprises 12 residues. Trimming shortened V by 6 bases and J by 9 bases, and 12 bases separated the two germline ends. CDR3 region: CASSPFPGEQFF. The CDR3 DNA follows: TGTGCCAGCAGCCCTTTCCCGGGTGAGCAGTTCTTC.

The V call is TRBV24-1, the J call TRBJ2-2, with D perhaps matching TRBD1 or TRBD2 (5 bases each). The CDR3 contains 18 residues. Trimming removed 3 bases at V and 6 bases at J, with 22 bases between. Germline assignment: CDR1 KGHDR and CDR2 SFDVKD. CDR3 protein: CATSDTTPGTLMSGELFF. As DNA, the CDR3 is TGTGCCACCAGTGATACTACCCCCGGGACCTTGATGTCCGGGGAGCTGTTTTTT.

Only a few counts were recorded for this clonotype. The chain couples TRBV15 to TRBJ2-2; D is uncertain. CDR1 LNHNV and CDR2 YYDKDF come from the germline V gene (reference sequence). The CDR3 is 14 amino acids. Trimming stripped 0 bases from V and 1 base from J, with 3 bases between. The CDR3 is CATSREGNTGELFF. The CDR3 DNA reads as TGTGCCACCAGCAGAGAGGGGAACACCGGGGAGCTGTTTTTT.

This clonotype has just one count. J is TRBJ2-7 and V is TRBV2; TRBD1 agrees at 7 bases. Germline CDR1 SNHLY, CDR2 FYNNEI. This CDR3 has 16 residues. V lost 7 bases to trimming and J lost 5 bases; unmatched junction nucleotides: 17. The DNA of the CDR3 is TGTGCCAGCAACATCCCGACAGGGCTCGGAAGAGACGAGCAGTACTTC. Translation: CASNIPTGLGRDEQYF.

A few counts support this clonotype. V and J are TRBV28 and TRBJ1-1, with D uncertain. With 2 bases removed from V and 2 bases from J, the gap between germline ends came to 9 bases. In germline, CDR1 is MDHEN, CDR2 SYDVKM. CDR3 length: 14 residues. CDR3 loop: CASSLREANTEAFF. CDR3 DNA sequence: TGTGCCAGCAGTTTAAGGGAAGCTAACACTGAAGCTTTCTTT.

This sequence joins TRBV11-2 and TRBJ2-7, with D perhaps being TRBD1 or TRBD2 (5 bases each). The CDR3 covers 14 residues. Between the trimmed V and J ends, which lost 3 bases and 3 bases, there was a span of 12 bases. Germline CDR1 and CDR2: SGHAT and FQNNGV. Written as DNA, the CDR3 is TGTGCCAGCAGCTTTCATCGGGGCCACTACGAGCAGTACTTC. Translation: CASSFHRGHYEQYF. Full variable domain (outside the CDR3, taken from reference TRBV11-2 and TRBJ2-7): EAGVAQSPRYKIIEKRQSVAFWCNPISGHATLYWYQQILGQGPKLLIQFQNNGVVDDSQLPKDRFSAERLKGVDSTLKIQPAKLEDSAVYLCASSFHRGHYEQYFGPGTRLTVT.

This chain links TRBV12-3 or TRBV12-4 with TRBJ1-2; D ambiguous. V gave up 8 bases and J gave up 2 bases, with 12 bases separating them. The CDR3 is made up of 13 amino acids. This CDR3 is CASSIRGNYGYTF. In DNA, the CDR3 is TGTGCCAGCTCAATCCGGGGAAACTATGGCTACACCTTC.

The rearrangement joins TRBV4-1 to TRBJ1-2; D may be TRBD1 (5 bases). This CDR3 has 14 amino acids. Germline-derived CDR1 and CDR2 are MGHRA and YSYEKL. V shed 0 bases and J shed 4 bases, with 9 bases lying between them. CDR3 coding DNA: TGCGCCAGCAGCCAAGATAGGGGTACCTATGGCTACACCTTC. Translation: CASSQDRGTYGYTF.

This clonotype was counted between two and nine times. The CDR3 loop reads CSVEDRWYGQPQETQYF. The CDR3, as DNA: TGCAGCGTTGAAGATCGATGGTATGGGCAGCCCCAAGAGACCCAGTACTTC. V usage is TRBV29-1 and J usage is TRBJ2-5, with no clear D. The germline gives CDR1 SQVTM, CDR2 ANQGSEA. The germline V and J ends were trimmed by 0 bases and 1 base, with 18 bases remaining between them. This CDR3 region has 17 residues.

This clonotype showed up just a few times. The V gene is TRBV30, the J gene TRBJ1-5; 7 bases map to TRBD1. Germline trimming cut 5 bases from V and 9 bases from J; bases unmatched to any gene: 10. The germline gives CDR1 GTSNPN, CDR2 SVGIG (reference sequence). The CDR3 consists of 13 residues. CDR3 amino acids: CAWAQGGQWPQHF. CDR3 DNA: TGTGCCTGGGCTCAGGGGGGCCAGTGGCCCCAGCATTTT. The variable domain in full, completed from reference TRBV30 and TRBJ1-5, reads SQTIHQWPATLVQPVGSPLSLECTVEGTSNPNLYWYRQAAGRGLQLLFYSVGIGQISSEVPQNLSASRPQDRQFILSSKKLLLSDSGFYLCAWAQGGQWPQHFGDGTRLSIL.

With respect to this clonotype: The junction and the germline gene differ at one end; a read error may be behind it. This sequence joins TRBV5-1 and TRBJ2-7; 9 bases agree with TRBD1. Germline values: CDR1 SGHRS, CDR2 YFSETQ. This CDR3 region has 13 residues. Here the CDR3 DNA reads TGCCCCAGCAGCCACCCCGGGACAGGGGAGCAGTACTTC. This encodes CPSSHPGTGEQYF.

V and J are TRBV7-8 and TRBJ2-1, with unresolved D. V lost 5 bases and J 3 bases, leaving 14 bases between the germline ends. Germline assignment: CDR1 SGHVS and CDR2 FQNEAQ. The CDR3 covers 15 residues. The CDR3 is CASSPTPYRYNEQFF. The CDR3 DNA reads as TGTGCCAGCAGCCCGACCCCCTATCGCTACAATGAGCAGTTCTTC.